The 9 T cell receptor beta chains below come from one sample, sequenced in a study of blood T cell repertoires in COVID-19. The protocol was immunoSEQ multiplex PCR, while the TCRdb copy is restricted to in-frame clones and leaves out a portion. The table records over 150,000 clones, less than 95% of them present only once. The sequenced material came from peripheral blood. Source of these receptors: a man between 50 and 59 years old with acute or convalescent COVID-19.

V is TRBV7-9 and J is TRBJ2-3, with TRBD2 matching 13 bases. There are 16 residues in the CDR3. The V gene end was trimmed by 3 bases and the J gene end by 3 bases; junction bases not matched to a gene: 3. Germline V gene data show CDR1 as SEHNR and CDR2 as FQNEAQ (reference sequence). CDR3 protein: CASSLGLAGTTDTQYF. The CDR3 DNA reads as TGTGCCAGCAGCTTGGGACTAGCGGGGACTACAGATACGCAGTATTTT.

V usage is TRBV3-1 (or the pseudogene TRBV3-2) and J usage is TRBJ2-1; 8 positions match TRBD2. The CDR3 extends over 17 amino acids. The trim removed 0 bases at V and 4 bases at J, leaving 8 bases unmatched. The V gene's germline CDR1 is LGHDT and CDR2 YNNKEL (reference sequence). As DNA, the CDR3 is TGTGCCAGCAGCCAAGACCTCCGGGTAGCGGGGTACAATGAGCAGTTCTTC. Translating gives CASSQDLRVAGYNEQFF.

This clone was detected a few times. The J gene is TRBJ1-1, the V gene TRBV7-2; D may be TRBD1 (5 bases). V lost 5 bases to trimming and J lost 1 base, with 17 bases between them. The CDR3 runs 16 residues. The germline gives CDR1 SGHTA, CDR2 FQGNSA. CDR3: CASSLRQRTGNTEAFF. Written as DNA, the CDR3 is TGTGCCAGCAGCCTACGACAGAGAACGGGGAACACTGAAGCTTTCTTT.

The chain recombines TRBV24-1 with TRBJ2-1; D is possibly TRBD2 (5 bases). V gave up 3 bases and J gave up 2 bases, with 7 bases separating them. The CDR3 runs to 14 residues. Germline V gene data show CDR1 as KGHDR and CDR2 as SFDVKD. DNA for the CDR3: TGTGCCACCAGTGATGGGAGCACCTACAATGAGCAGTTCTTC. Protein sequence: CATSDGSTYNEQFF.

CDR3 amino acids: CASSSVWRRGFF. In DNA, the CDR3 is TGTGCCAGCAGTTCGGTGTGGAGACGCGGATTCTTC. The V call is TRBV12-3 or TRBV12-4, the J call TRBJ2-1; the D is unclear. V gave up 4 bases and J gave up 16 bases, with 17 bases separating them. The CDR3 covers 12 residues.

The rearrangement links TRBV7-9 to TRBJ2-1; perhaps TRBD2 as D (6 bases). V lost 0 bases and J lost 1, with 10 bases in between. The CDR3 contains 16 residues. In germline, CDR1 is SEHNR, CDR2 FQNEAQ (reference sequence). The CDR3 spells CASSLAMGGSYNEQFF. CDR3 bases: TGTGCCAGCAGCTTAGCGATGGGGGGTTCCTACAATGAGCAGTTCTTC.

The CDR3 protein is CASSGHLTRNEQFF. The CDR3 nucleotides read TGTGCCAGCAGCGGCCACCTTACCAGGAATGAGCAGTTCTTC. The chain carries TRBV7-6 and TRBJ2-1; no firm D call. CDR1 and CDR2 from the germline V gene are SGHVS and FNYEAQ. Between the trimmed V and J ends, which lost 5 bases and 7 bases, there was a span of 15 bases. The CDR3 is 14 residues long.

The genes are TRBV10-1 and TRBJ2-3; 8 bases are a match to TRBD1. V dropped 2 bases and J dropped 5; count of bases not matched to a gene: 6. Per germline, CDR1 WNHNN and CDR2 SYGVQD (reference sequence). The CDR3 spans 15 residues. CDR3 nucleotide sequence: TGCGCCAGCAGTGAGGGCAGGGGGCATGAAGATACGCAGTATTTT. Translation gives CASSEGRGHEDTQYF.

The V and J genes are TRBV7-9 and TRBJ1-1; D is unresolved. Germline V gives CDR1 SEHNR, CDR2 FQNEAQ (reference sequence). The CDR3 has 13 residues. The V end lost 1 base, the J end lost 4 bases, and 7 bases lay between the germline ends. The CDR3 sequence: CASSLGHGTEAFF. Written as DNA, the CDR3 is TGTGCCAGCAGCTTAGGACACGGCACTGAAGCTTTCTTT.